This TCR beta chain was recorded in a study of Ad26.COV2.S vaccination and SARS-CoV-2 variants. Study-level background: Vaccine-arm donor from the placebo-controlled COV1001 Ad26.COV2.S trial. Donor got 5x10^10 or 1x10^11 viral particles of Ad26.COV2.S.

Study-level results: Those who received vaccine or placebo ended up with similar non-spike TCR breadth.

The CDR3 runs 14 residues. Germline V CDR1 and CDR2: KGHSH, LQKENI. V dropped 5 bases and J dropped 3; count of bases not matched to a gene: 5. Specified treatment: some 20 received Ad26.COV2.S at low or high dose, single or two shots; about 5 received placebo; per-sample allocation not given. Following the first vaccine or placebo injection, samples were taken on day 63. A Boston adult aged 18-55 years was the donor. This clone was observed a handful of times. The antigen is not known. Repertoires were generated with immunoSEQ multiplex PCR, while TCRdb's copy carries only in-frame clones and drops some. The sample shows a few hundred thousand clones, around 89% of them seen only once.

The rearrangement links TRBV18 to TRBJ2-7; 9 nucleotides agree with TRBD2. The sample here was peripheral blood, taken in a trial of Ad26.COV2.S vaccine versus placebo. The sequence was collected from a person aged 18-65 years who received the Ad26.COV2.S COVID-19 vaccine or a placebo. The CDR3 DNA reads as TGTGCCAGCTCATCTAGCGGGGAACTCTACGAGCAGTACTTC. It specifies CASSSSGELYEQYF.